This TCR beta chain was obtained from a study of CD8+ T cells in alopecia areata. cDNA prepared by RNA extraction and subsequent reverse transcription served as the template for sequencing. Sequencing used immunoSEQ multiplex PCR; TCRdb keeps in-frame clones, though not all of them. The table records 150,000 to 200,000 clones, about 54% of them present only once. Deletions cut 5 bases from V and 0 bases from J, with 12 bases between. The CDR3 contains 14 residues. Germline CDR1 and CDR2: SGHRS and YFSETQ. Sequencing was done on a sample of CD4+ T cells sorted from blood. The sequence was obtained from a human donor in good health. The V and J genes are TRBV5-1 and TRBJ2-7; possible D gene TRBD1, 5 bases. For the CDR3, the DNA is TGCGCCAGCAGGGAGACAGCCACCTCCTACGAGCAGTACTTC. It encodes CASRETATSYEQYF.